This T cell receptor beta chain was sequenced during a study of T cell responses to AZD1222 COVID-19 vaccine. Assay used: immunoSEQ multiplex PCR; TCRdb lists only in-frame clones, some missing. Of 130,000 to 150,000 clones in the sample, around 90% were seen once. Findings of the study overall: Spike-specific TCRs gained breadth and depth after people received two AZD1222 doses.

This clone was detected a few times. Its target is unknown. V dropped 5 bases and J dropped 7 bases, with 12 bases sitting between them. There are 13 residues in the CDR3. Germline V lookup: CDR1 SEHNR, CDR2 FQNEAQ (reference sequence). This clonotype was sampled from an adult in good health. This chain joins TRBV7-9 and TRBJ1-5; tentatively, D is TRBD1 (6 bases). Source: peripheral blood, taken on day 0 of AZD1222 vaccination. CDR3 DNA: TGTGCCAGCAGCCCAGCCGGACAGCAGCCCCAGCATTTT. Its protein is CASSPAGQQPQHF.